The TCR beta chain described here comes from a study of cytomegalovirus exposure and HLA in healthy donors. Study results and limitations: Earlier analysis found most TCR beta V segments productive about 87% or about 30% of the time. There were a few CMV-associated chains whose specificity for CMV antigens was confirmed in vitro.

The V gene's germline CDR1 is SEHNR and CDR2 FQNEAQ (reference sequence). The CDR3 is made up of 12 amino acids. Concerning this clone: The antigen is unknown. Its ends do not fully match the called genes, so a read error is possible.

Researchers ran the PCR with 60 Vbeta and 13 Jbeta primers. Produced via immunoSEQ multiplex PCR; TCRdb's table is partial and in-frame only. The sample records roughly 200,000 clones, around 80% being singletons. This sequence joins TRBV7-9 and TRBJ2-7; maybe TRBD1 (5 bases). The specimen sequenced was PBMCs. The TCR comes from a boy between 2 and 10 years old in good health and CMV-seronegative. The CDR3: CSSSLQDTLQYF. CDR3 bases: TGTTCCAGCAGCCTCCAGGACACCCTCCAGTACTTC.